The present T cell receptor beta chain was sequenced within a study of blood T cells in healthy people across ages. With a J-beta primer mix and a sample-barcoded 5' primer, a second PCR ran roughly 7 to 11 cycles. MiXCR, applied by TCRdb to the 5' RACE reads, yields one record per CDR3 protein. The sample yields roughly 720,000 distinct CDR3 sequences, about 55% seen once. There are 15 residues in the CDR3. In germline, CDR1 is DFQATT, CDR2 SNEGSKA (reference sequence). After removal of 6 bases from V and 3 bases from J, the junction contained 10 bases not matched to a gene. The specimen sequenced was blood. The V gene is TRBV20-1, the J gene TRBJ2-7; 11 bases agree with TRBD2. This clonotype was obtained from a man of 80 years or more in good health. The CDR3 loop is CSASATSGRSYEQYF. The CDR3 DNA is TGCAGTGCCAGTGCCACTAGCGGGAGAAGCTACGAGCAGTACTTC.